This T cell receptor (beta chain) was sequenced during a study of type 1 and type 2 diabetes patients. CDR1 MNHNY and CDR2 SVGAGI come from the germline V gene (reference sequence). The CDR3 loop spans 17 amino acids. V lost 4 bases and J 3 bases, leaving 21 bases between the germline ends. PCR was run on genomic DNA. The TCR beta CDR3 region was amplified using 30 forward and 13 reverse primers. TCRdb used MiXCR to reprocess the multiplex PCR reads, holding one entry per CDR3 protein. The repertoire holds 250,000 or so distinct CDR3 sequences, with roughly 44% as singletons. This clonotype came up a few times.

The sequence derives from a man between 18 and 29 years old with type 2 diabetes. This rearrangement joins TRBV6-6 to TRBJ2-5, with a weak D call TRBD2 (7 bases). Sequenced input: peripheral blood mononuclear cells (PBMCs). The CDR3 loop is CASSSLGFGGTKETQYF. DNA for the CDR3: TGTGCCAGCAGTTCCCTGGGGTTCGGGGGGACAAAAGAGACCCAGTACTTC.